The present T cell receptor (beta chain) was sequenced within a study of T-cell reconstitution after alpha-beta-depleted transplantation in children. Preparation of the TCRbeta library involved a method that used unique molecular identifiers. TCRdb used MiXCR to reprocess the PCR reads, holding one entry per CDR3 protein. The sample has 490,000 or so distinct CDR3 sequences; roughly a tenth are singletons. The V gene lost 2 bases and the J gene lost 2 bases, with 8 bases spanning the gap. CDR1 is SGHKS, CDR2 YYEKEE, per germline (reference sequence). This CDR3 comprises 14 residues. This clonotype was observed many times.

The V call is TRBV5-5, the J call TRBJ1-5; TRBD1 is a possible D gene (5 bases). The sequences come from PBMCs, collected before TCRalphabeta/CD19-depleted stem cell transplant. The clonotype comes from a child aged 2 to 10 with inherited bone marrow failure, due to receive a stem cell transplant. The chain's CDR3 is CASSLWGGNQPQHF. The DNA for the CDR3 is TGTGCCAGCAGCTTATGGGGGGGCAATCAGCCCCAGCATTTT.